A selection of T cell receptor beta chains follows, all from one sample in a study of T cell responses to AZD1222 COVID-19 vaccine. Assay: immunoSEQ multiplex PCR; the TCRdb copy retains only in-frame clones and omits some. The sample includes 140,000 to 150,000 clones, under 95% of them seen just once. The sequenced sample was peripheral blood, obtained on day 0 of MenACWY control vaccination. The origin of the receptors is an adult in good health. The CDR3 runs from the conserved cysteine through the conserved F or W. D genes are given only for firm matches. Only part of the rows carry a size: once, few, many, or a class if the clone is expanded.

j_gene,abundance,v_gene,d_gene,CDR3nt,CDR3aa
TRBJ1-3,NA,TRBV7-2,NA,TGTGCCAGCAGCGACTCTGGAAACACCATATATTTT,CASSDSGNTIYF
TRBJ2-1,NA,TRBV3-1/TRBV3-2,TRBD2,TGTGCCAGCAGCCGAATAGCGGGGGCTAGCCAGTTCTTC,CASSRIAGASQFF
TRBJ1-1,NA,TRBV4-1,NA,TGCGCCAGCAGCCAAGAGCAAGAGGGTCGCGCTGAAGCTTTCTTT,CASSQEQEGRAEAFF
TRBJ2-1,NA,TRBV6-5,TRBD2,TGTGCCAGCACCGTGAGCGGGAGGAGCCGTGAGCAGTTCTTC,CASTVSGRSREQFF
TRBJ1-2,NA,TRBV19,TRBD1,TGTGCCAGTAGTATAAGGGGGGGCCAGGGGGCCGGTGGCTACACCTTC,CASSIRGGQGAGGYTF
TRBJ1-5,NA,TRBV5-6,NA,TGTGCCAGCAGCTATCAGGGTACCGGCAATCAGCCCCAGCATTTT,CASSYQGTGNQPQHF
TRBJ1-5,NA,TRBV7-2,NA,TGTGCCAGCACTACGGCCCCACATCAGCCCCAGCATTTT,CASTTAPHQPQHF
TRBJ1-1,NA,TRBV3-1/TRBV3-2,TRBD1,TGTGCCAGCAGCCCAACAGGGGTTGTAGCTGAAGCTTTCTTT,CASSPTGVVAEAFF
TRBJ1-2,NA,TRBV12-3/TRBV12-4,NA,TGTGCCAGCAGTTTCGGCAGGATCTATGGCTACACCTTC,CASSFGRIYGYTF
TRBJ1-3,few,TRBV4-1,NA,TGCGCCAGCAGCCAAGATGCAGGGGCTGGAAACACCATATATTTT,CASSQDAGAGNTIYF
TRBJ2-3,once,TRBV21-1,NA,TGTGCCAGCAGCCCAGGCCCTCCGTCCGGGGCGCCCTATCGACACACAGATACGCAGTATTTT,CASSPGPPSGAPYRHTDTQYF
TRBJ2-5,NA,TRBV7-3,TRBD2,TGTGCCAGCAGCCCGGGACTAGCGGGGGCCTTCCAAGAGACCCAGTACTTC,CASSPGLAGAFQETQYF
TRBJ1-2,NA,TRBV2,TRBD1,TGTGCCAGCAGTACGGACAGGGTCCATTATGGCTACACCTTC,CASSTDRVHYGYTF
TRBJ2-7,NA,TRBV7-9,NA,TGTGCCAGCAGCTACCCCGCCGGGGGCTACGAGCAGTACTTC,CASSYPAGGYEQYF
TRBJ2-5,NA,TRBV7-9,NA,TGTGCCAGCAGCCTCGGCCAGACCCAGTACTTC,CASSLGQTQYF
TRBJ1-5,NA,TRBV27,NA,TGTGCCAGCAGTTTCCAGGGGAGTCAGCCCCAGCATTTT,CASSFQGSQPQHF
TRBJ1-4,NA,TRBV19,TRBD1,TGTGCCAGTAGTTGGCGGGACAGGCCGGACGAAAAACTGTTTTTT,CASSWRDRPDEKLFF
TRBJ1-6,NA,TRBV14,TRBD1,TGTGCCAGCAGCCAATGGACAGGGGGCGATTCACCCCTCCACTTT,CASSQWTGGDSPLHF
TRBJ1-2,NA,TRBV20-1,NA,TGCAGTGCTATCGTGGGGGATGGCTACACCTTC,CSAIVGDGYTF
TRBJ2-7,NA,TRBV28,NA,TGTGCCAGCAGTAACCCCGGGACTTCCTACGAGCAGTACTTC,CASSNPGTSYEQYF
TRBJ2-7,NA,TRBV6-4,NA,TGTGCCAGCAGCCCTAGTCACAACGAGGCCTACGAGCAGTACTTC,CASSPSHNEAYEQYF
TRBJ1-6,NA,TRBV19,TRBD1,TGTGCCAGTAGTTTCGCCGGGACAGCAGGAATTCCCCTCCACTTT,CASSFAGTAGIPLHF
TRBJ1-1,NA,TRBV25-1,NA,TGTGCCAGCAGTGACTTCAACACTGAAGCTTTCTTT,CASSDFNTEAFF
TRBJ1-1,NA,TRBV4-2,TRBD1,TGTGCCAGCAGCGAAGACAGGGGGATGAACACTGAAGCTTTCTTT,CASSEDRGMNTEAFF
TRBJ2-3,NA,TRBV19,TRBD2,TGTGCCAGCACCCCGGGCTTCGGGGGGGATACGCAGTATTTT,CASTPGFGGDTQYF
TRBJ1-2,NA,TRBV6-5,NA,TGTGCCAGCAGCCAGACGACAGTGAACTATGGCTACACCTTC,CASSQTTVNYGYTF